This is a list of T cell receptor beta chains from one sample in a study of shared clonotypes between healthy human individuals. The protocol was immunoSEQ multiplex PCR, while the TCRdb copy is restricted to in-frame clones and leaves out a portion. Of some 1.5 million clones listed, approximately 97% are singletons. The specimen was naive CD4+ T cells sorted from blood. These receptors were obtained from a young man in good health. The CDR3 runs from the conserved cysteine through the conserved F or W. A D gene is named only where the DNA matches it firmly. Size is omitted from some rows. Given values are once, few, many or a class for expanded clones.

D gene	clone size	V gene	J gene	CDR3 protein	CDR3 DNA
-	-	TRBV11-2	TRBJ2-1	CASSSDRLNNEQFF	TGTGCCAGCAGCTCCGATCGGCTCAACAATGAGCAGTTCTTC
-	-	TRBV7-9	TRBJ2-7	CASSLSVAGSYEQYF	TGTGCCAGCAGCTTATCGGTTGCAGGATCCTACGAGCAGTACTTC
-	-	TRBV14	TRBJ2-5	CASSQDLGAGSETQYF	TGTGCCAGCAGCCAAGATCTCGGGGCAGGGTCCGAGACCCAGTACTTC
TRBD1	-	TRBV5-1	TRBJ2-4	CASSQETGVLAKNIQYF	TGCGCCAGCAGCCAGGAGACAGGGGTCCTAGCCAAAAACATTCAGTACTTC
TRBD2	-	TRBV18	TRBJ2-2	CASSPRASGSGAVRTGELFF	TGTGCCAGCTCACCAAGGGCTAGCGGGAGTGGGGCCGTCCGCACCGGGGAGCTGTTTTTT
-	-	TRBV18	TRBJ2-7	CASSPISDEQYF	TGTGCCAGCTCACCAATTTCTGACGAGCAGTACTTC
TRBD2	once	TRBV5-1	TRBJ2-1	CASSLSPRAGGPNEQFF	TGCGCCAGCAGCTTGTCCCCGCGGGCGGGAGGCCCCAATGAGCAGTTCTTC
-	-	TRBV27	TRBJ2-4	CASRPTGIAKNIQYF	TGTGCCAGCAGACCCACAGGGATAGCCAAAAACATTCAGTACTTC
-	-	TRBV19	TRBJ2-1	CASSIPDSNEQFF	TGTGCCAGTAGTATCCCGGACTCGAATGAGCAGTTCTTC
TRBD1	-	TRBV2	TRBJ2-7	CASGQRQGYTYEQYF	TGTGCCAGCGGGCAACGACAGGGGTATACCTACGAGCAGTACTTC
-	-	TRBV5-4	TRBJ2-2	CASSPSVDTGELFF	TGTGCCAGCAGCCCCTCCGTGGACACCGGGGAGCTGTTTTTT
TRBD1	-	TRBV10-3	TRBJ2-1	CAISRQGTYNEQFF	TGTGCCATCAGCCGACAGGGGACATACAATGAGCAGTTCTTC
TRBD1	-	TRBV27	TRBJ2-3	CASSRDRGTDTQYF	TGTGCCAGCAGCCGGGACAGGGGTACAGATACGCAGTATTTT
TRBD1	-	TRBV7-9	TRBJ2-5	CASSFGDRDEETQYF	TGTGCCAGCTCATTTGGGGACAGGGATGAAGAGACCCAGTACTTC
-	-	TRBV5-4	TRBJ2-7	CASSLFGRPDEQYF	TGTGCCAGCAGCTTGTTCGGCCGACCCGACGAGCAGTACTTC
TRBD2	-	TRBV7-9	TRBJ2-1	CASSLLAGGYDEQFF	TGTGCCAGCAGCTTACTAGCGGGAGGCTATGATGAGCAGTTCTTC
-	-	TRBV5-6	TRBJ2-5	CASSFEGGHPETQYF	TGTGCCAGCAGCTTCGAAGGAGGGCACCCAGAGACCCAGTACTTC
-	-	TRBV6-1	TRBJ2-5	CASSEGSRETQYF	TGTGCCAGCAGTGAGGGGAGTCGGGAGACCCAGTACTTC
-	-	TRBV14	TRBJ2-3	CASSRTPSTDTQYF	TGTGCCAGCAGCCGAACGCCTAGCACAGATACGCAGTATTTT
-	-	TRBV19	TRBJ2-3	CASSIGREDTQYF	TGTGCCAGTAGTATAGGCAGGGAGGATACGCAGTATTTT
-	-	TRBV7-2	TRBJ2-7	CASSLDGSSYEQYF	TGTGCCAGCAGCTTAGACGGCAGCTCCTACGAGCAGTACTTC
-	-	TRBV30	TRBJ2-1	CAWSEVGSYNEQFF	TGTGCCTGGAGTGAGGTCGGCTCCTACAATGAGCAGTTCTTC
-	-	TRBV15	TRBJ2-2	CATSRDTVAFDGELFF	TGTGCCACCAGCAGAGATACGGTAGCTTTTGACGGGGAGCTGTTTTTT
TRBD2	-	TRBV11-2	TRBJ2-1	CASSKTSGRINEQFF	TGTGCCAGCAGCAAGACTAGCGGGAGGATCAATGAGCAGTTCTTC